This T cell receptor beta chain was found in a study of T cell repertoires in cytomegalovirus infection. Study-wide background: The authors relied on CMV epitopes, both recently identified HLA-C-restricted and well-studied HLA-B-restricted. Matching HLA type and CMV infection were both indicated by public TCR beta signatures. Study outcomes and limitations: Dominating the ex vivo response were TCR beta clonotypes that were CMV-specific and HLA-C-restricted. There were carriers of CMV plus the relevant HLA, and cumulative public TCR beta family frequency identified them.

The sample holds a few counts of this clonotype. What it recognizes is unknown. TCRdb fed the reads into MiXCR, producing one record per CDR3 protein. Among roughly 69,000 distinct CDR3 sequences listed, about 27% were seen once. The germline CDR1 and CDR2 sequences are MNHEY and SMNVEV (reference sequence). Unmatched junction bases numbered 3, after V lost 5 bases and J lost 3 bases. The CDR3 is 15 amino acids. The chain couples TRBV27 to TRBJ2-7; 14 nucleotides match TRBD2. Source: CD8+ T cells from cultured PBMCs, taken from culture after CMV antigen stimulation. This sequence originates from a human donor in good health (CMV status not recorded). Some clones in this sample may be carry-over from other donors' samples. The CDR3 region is CASSPGTSGGYEQYF. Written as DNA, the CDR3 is TGTGCCAGCAGTCCTGGGACTAGCGGGGGCTACGAGCAGTACTTC.